This entry features one T cell receptor beta chain sequence. The antigen is unknown. The CDR3 covers 13 residues. Trimming cost V 4 bases and J 5 bases; bases outside gene matches: 0. Germline CDR1 is MNHEY and CDR2 is SMNVEV (reference sequence). Data came from immunoSEQ multiplex PCR; TCRdb stores just in-frame clones and leaves some out. The table includes tens of thousands of clones, roughly four fifths detected once. This sample is drawn from a study of graft-versus-host responses after intestinal transplantation. Notes on the study in general: GvH clone levels peaked in circulation, and this peak was associated with early post-transplant HvG declines. Some patients had graft-donor T cell macrochimerism. In their allografts, the ratios of graft-versus-host to host-versus-graft T cell clones were high.

The rearrangement uses TRBV27 and TRBJ2-3; the match to TRBD2 covers 10 bases. The TCR was taken from a human donor who received an intestinal transplant. This sample comprised unstimulated CD8+ T cells sorted from spleen or lymph node cells, obtained before intestinal transplant. CDR3: CASSWTSGDTQYF. The CDR3 nucleotides read TGTGCCAGCAGTTGGACTAGCGGAGATACGCAGTATTTT.